This T cell receptor beta chain emerged from a study of post-analysis software for immune sequencing data. The wider study: Recorded subtypes: relapsing-remitting, secondary progressive, progressive-relapsing; some patients unannotated.

Included in the TCR beta cDNA libraries were unique molecular identifiers. Between roughly 1 and 10 million T cells gave rise to roughly 0.5 million cDNA molecules. Using its own MiXCR run on the PCR reads, TCRdb lists one record per CDR3 protein. This table holds 350,000 to 450,000 distinct CDR3 sequences, roughly 36% found once. Turning to this clonotype: The antigen is undetermined.

Study-wide results and caveats: Multiple sclerosis patients showed significantly lower normalized Chao1 diversity than controls did. Same-batch preparations were strongly co-clustered by F measure.

The clonotype was recovered from a girl aged 10-17 years with multiple sclerosis. The specimen sequenced was blood.

The CDR3 nucleotides are TGTGCCAGCAGCCCCGATCGGACTAGCGATGAGCAGTTCTTC. This gives the protein CASSPDRTSDEQFF. This sequence joins TRBV4-2 and TRBJ2-1; 9 nucleotides agree with TRBD2. After removal of 4 bases from V and 8 bases from J, the junction contained 6 bases not matched to a gene. CDR1 is LGHNA, CDR2 YNFKEQ, per germline. CDR3 length: 14 residues.